The 8 T cell receptor beta chains presented below share a single source sample, sequenced in a study of vaccination and CD4 T cells after COVID-19. Their recognized antigens are unknown. Oncomine TCR Beta short-read sequencing was applied to DNA from cultured CD4+ T cells. MiXCR, run by TCRdb on the PCR reads, gives a single entry per CDR3 protein. Of about 18,000 distinct CDR3 sequences listed, roughly 52% are singletons. Sample treatment: roughly ten-day PBMC culture with coronavirus spike peptide pools or control peptides (ViraFEST assay). Sequencing used CD4+ T cells from blood, cultured in vitro. The receptors here all came from a human donor who had recovered from COVID-19.

In this sample, this clonotype turned up a few times. This chain links TRBV30 with TRBJ2-5; maybe TRBD2 (5 bases). From germline, CDR1 is GTSNPN and CDR2 SVGIG (reference sequence). Trimming pared 2 bases from V and 5 bases from J, leaving 18 bases between. This CDR3 has 15 residues. The CDR3 DNA reads as TGTGCCTGGAGTATTGACACGGGGATCGGCGAGACCCAGTACTTC. Translating it yields CAWSIDTGIGETQYF.

This clonotype has just a few counts. This rearrangement joins TRBV2 to TRBJ1-5; 9 bases fit TRBD1. This CDR3 is 14 amino acids long. Germline CDR1 SNHLY, CDR2 FYNNEI. The J segment lost 2 bases and the V segment lost 9 bases, leaving 5 bases of the junction unmatched. The chain's CDR3 is CASARDRGNQPQHF. In nucleotides, the CDR3 is TGTGCCAGTGCCCGGGACAGGGGCAATCAGCCCCAGCATTTT.

The V and J genes are TRBV6-1 and TRBJ2-1; D uncertain. V shed 8 bases and J shed 7 bases, with 12 bases lying between them. This CDR3 contains 12 residues. The germline CDR1 and CDR2 sequences are MNHNS and SASEGT. The CDR3 spells CASSRLGNEQFF. The CDR3 bases are TGTGCCAGCTCCCGTTTAGGGAATGAGCAGTTCTTC.

J is TRBJ1-1 and V is TRBV7-9, with a weak D call TRBD1 (6 bases). There are 11 residues in the CDR3. In germline, CDR1 is SEHNR, CDR2 FQNEAQ (reference sequence). The V and J ends lost 5 bases and 6 bases respectively, with 7 bases between them. CDR3 sequence: CASSRTAEAFF. The DNA of the CDR3 is TGTGCCAGCAGCCGGACAGCTGAAGCTTTCTTT. Full variable domain (missing parts from reference TRBV7-9 and TRBJ1-1): DTGVSQNPRHKITKRGQNVTFRCDPISEHNRLYWYRQTLGQGPEFLTYFQNEAQLEKSRLLSDRFSAERPKGSFSTLEIQRTEQGDSAMYLCASSRTAEAFFGQGTRLTVV.

This clonotype was seen a handful of times. This rearrangement joins TRBV20-1 to TRBJ2-7; tentatively, D is TRBD2 (6 bases). V dropped 5 bases and J dropped 2 bases, with 19 bases sitting between them. The CDR3 runs to 15 residues. Germline lookup yields CDR1 DFQATT and CDR2 SNEGSKA (reference sequence). The CDR3 sequence: CSAASFGEATYEQYF. CDR3 nucleotides: TGCAGTGCTGCCTCTTTTGGGGAGGCGACCTACGAGCAGTACTTC.

This chain joins TRBV7-9 and TRBJ2-5, with D possibly being TRBD1 (7 bases). The CDR3 sequence is 15 residues long. Germline V gene sequence: CDR1 SEHNR, CDR2 FQNEAQ (reference sequence). Trimming cost V 4 bases and J 1 base, with 13 bases left between them. Written as DNA, the CDR3 is TGTGCCAGCAGCTCCCCAGGGGGAGGCCAAGAGACCCAGTACTTC. Encoded protein: CASSSPGGGQETQYF.

This chain connects TRBV6-5 to TRBJ2-2; D is perhaps TRBD1 (6 bases). V was clipped by 6 bases and J by 1 base, with 9 bases between them. Germline V gene sequence: CDR1 MNHEY, CDR2 SVGAGI. The CDR3 consists of 14 residues. The CDR3 DNA sequence: TGTGCCAGCAGGTACAGGGAGAACACCGGGGAGCTGTTTTTT. Protein sequence: CASRYRENTGELFF.

The CDR3 sequence is CASGYQETQYF. The CDR3 DNA reads as TGTGCCAGCGGGTACCAAGAGACCCAGTACTTC. This sequence joins TRBV6-2 or TRBV6-3 and TRBJ2-5; no clear D gene. Germline V lookup: CDR1 MNHEY, CDR2 SVGEGT. Trimming pared 8 bases from V and 0 bases from J, leaving 4 bases between. The CDR3 loop spans 11 amino acids.